These T cell receptor beta chains were read from a single sample in a study of blood T cell repertoires in COVID-19. The table came from immunoSEQ multiplex PCR; TCRdb's copy has only in-frame clones and leaves some out. Of under 200,000 clones in the sample, 80% to 90% were seen once. Material for sequencing was PBMCs or T cells enriched from blood (not recorded which). These receptors were taken from a man between 50 and 59 years old who had recovered from COVID-19. CDR3s include the opening cysteine and the closing phenylalanine or tryptophan. The D gene is left open where the match is weak. A row's size may be missing; if present it is once, few, many or a size class.

j_call,clone_size,d_call,v_call,cdr3_nt,cdr3_aa
TRBJ2-1,few,NA,TRBV9,TGTGCCAGCAGCAGGGGCCGTGAGCAGTTCTTC,CASSRGREQFF
TRBJ2-1,few,TRBD1,TRBV4-1,TGCGCCAGCAGCCAAGATCCCAGACAGGGGGTGTCCTACAATGAGCAGTTCTTC,CASSQDPRQGVSYNEQFF
TRBJ2-5,once,TRBD2,TRBV5-1,TGCGCCAGCAGCGCCGGACTAGCGGGGGGCCAAGAGACCCAGTACTTC,CASSAGLAGGQETQYF
TRBJ1-1,NA,TRBD1,TRBV25-1,TGTGCCAGCAGCGAGGGGGCGCTAAACACTGAAGCTTTCTTT,CASSEGALNTEAFF
TRBJ2-1,few,NA,TRBV3-1/TRBV3-2,TGTGCCAGCAGCCAAGCTAACAATGAGCAGTTCTTC,CASSQANNEQFF
TRBJ1-1,NA,TRBD1,TRBV11-2,TGTGCCAGCAGCCGACAGGGGATGAACACTGAAGCTTTCTTT,CASSRQGMNTEAFF
TRBJ2-3,NA,TRBD2,TRBV4-2,TGTGCCAGCAGCCAATCAGGGGCTAGCGGGGGGGACACAGATACGCAGTATTTT,CASSQSGASGGDTDTQYF
TRBJ1-6,NA,NA,TRBV27,TGTGCCAGCAGACCGACGGGGGTCCGATTGTCACCCCTCCACTTT,CASRPTGVRLSPLHF
TRBJ1-6,NA,NA,TRBV2,TGTGCCAGCAGTGAAGACGCGGCCAGAGTTAATTCACCCCTCCACTTT,CASSEDAARVNSPLHF
TRBJ2-2,NA,NA,TRBV9,TGTGCCAGCAGCGCAAGACAGAGCCCGAACACCGGGGAGCTGTTTTTT,CASSARQSPNTGELFF
TRBJ1-5,NA,NA,TRBV7-3,TGTGCCAGCAGCCCCGGTGGCAATCAGCCCCAGCATTTT,CASSPGGNQPQHF
TRBJ2-2,NA,TRBD1,TRBV7-9,TGTGCCAGCAGCTTCGGACAGGGGGCCGGGGAGCTGTTTTTT,CASSFGQGAGELFF
TRBJ2-7,NA,NA,TRBV2,TGTGCCAGCATGGAAGGTTACTACTCCTACGAGCAGTACTTC,CASMEGYYSYEQYF
TRBJ2-3,NA,TRBD1,TRBV14,TGTGCCAGCAGCCTTGACAGGGCCCCAGATACGCAGTATTTT,CASSLDRAPDTQYF
TRBJ2-1,once,NA,TRBV6-5,TGTGCCAGCAGTCACCCGTGGGGGGATGAGCAGTTCTTC,CASSHPWGDEQFF
TRBJ1-5,NA,TRBD1,TRBV6-2/TRBV6-3,TGTGCCAGCAGTAGGACAGGGGGCTTTCAGCCCCAGCATTTT,CASSRTGGFQPQHF
TRBJ2-7,NA,TRBD2,TRBV18,TGTGCCAGCTCACCTGGGACTACGAGAATCCACGAGCAGTACTTC,CASSPGTTRIHEQYF
TRBJ1-1,NA,NA,TRBV5-5,TGTGCCAGCAGCTTGGTGGGTACAGACACTGAAGCTTTCTTT,CASSLVGTDTEAFF
TRBJ1-3,NA,TRBD1,TRBV5-6,TGTGCCAGCAGCTTGGGACAGGGGGCTGCGGAGGCAAACACCATATATTTT,CASSLGQGAAEANTIYF
TRBJ1-1,NA,NA,TRBV14,TGTGCCAGCAGTCAAGTGGGTCAAAGACTGATCTACACTGAAGCTTTCTTT,CASSQVGQRLIYTEAFF
TRBJ1-4,NA,TRBD1,TRBV4-1,TGCGCCAGCAGCAAGGGACAGGGAGCTTCTAATGAAAAACTGTTTTTT,CASSKGQGASNEKLFF
TRBJ2-1,NA,NA,TRBV6-4,TGTGCCAGCAGTGAACTAGGGAGCTCCTACAATGAGCAGTTCTTC,CASSELGSSYNEQFF